Detailed here is one T cell receptor beta chain. The record originates from a study of OX40 agonist ivuxolimab in advanced cancers. Generated by immunoSEQ multiplex PCR, the TCRdb table keeps only in-frame clones and is missing some. The table records about 26,000 clones, 70% to 90% of them present only once. This sample comprised CD4+ or CD8+ T cells sorted from blood, obtained in a trial of the OX40 agonist ivuxolimab. The TCR was taken from an adult with an advanced solid tumor such as melanoma, head and neck, liver or kidney cancer.

The CDR3 is CASSLAGTSYEQYF. DNA of the CDR3: TGCGCCAGCAGCTTGGCCGGGACTAGCTACGAGCAGTACTTC. V is TRBV5-1 and J is TRBJ2-7; TRBD2 matches 8 bases. Germline loops: CDR1 SGHRS, CDR2 YFSETQ. V was clipped by 0 bases and J by 3 bases; unmatched bases: 2. This CDR3 spans 14 amino acids.